These T cell receptor beta chains were read from a single sample in a study of cytomegalovirus exposure and HLA in healthy donors. Measured with immunoSEQ multiplex PCR; TCRdb has only the in-frame clones, and not every one. Found here are around 150,000 clones, about three quarters of them singletons; the top ten hold over 1.1%. Sequencing was carried out using PBMCs. The receptors derive from a man aged 18 to 29 in good health and CMV-seronegative. Both conserved end residues are part of each CDR3. Fields, in order: J gene, V gene, clone size, D gene, CDR3 protein, CDR3 DNA. A D gene is named only where the DNA matches it firmly. Rows give clone size only sometimes, using once, few, many, or a class for an expanded clone.

TRBJ2-3,TRBV4-3,.,TRBD2,CASSQAGAGVTDTQYF,TGCGCCAGCAGCCAAGCCGGAGCGGGAGTCACAGATACGCAGTATTTT
TRBJ1-2,TRBV15,once,.,CATSRGEGGYGYTF,TGTGCCACCAGCAGAGGGGAGGGGGGCTATGGCTACACCTTC
TRBJ1-1,TRBV7-9,.,.,CASSLVGATEAFF,TGTGCCAGCAGCTTGGTGGGGGCCACTGAAGCTTTCTTT
TRBJ2-7,TRBV10-3,.,TRBD2,CATDGLAGGPYSEQYF,TGTGCCACCGACGGACTAGCGGGAGGGCCATATAGCGAGCAGTACTTC
TRBJ1-5,TRBV7-2,.,TRBD1,CASSTAGGAGQPQHF,TGTGCCAGCAGCACCGCAGGGGGCGCCGGTCAGCCCCAGCATTTT
TRBJ1-1,TRBV15,.,.,CATLDKEGGNTEAFF,TGTGCCACCTTAGACAAAGAAGGGGGGAACACTGAAGCTTTCTTT
TRBJ1-3,TRBV2,.,.,CANRDRASGNTIYF,TGTGCCAACAGAGACAGAGCCTCTGGAAACACCATATATTTT
TRBJ2-2,TRBV7-9,.,.,CASSLSGGVNTGELFF,TGTGCCAGCAGCTTATCCGGGGGAGTGAACACCGGGGAGCTGTTTTTT
TRBJ1-1,TRBV10-3,.,.,CATTGQNTEAFF,TGTGCCACCACGGGACAGAACACTGAAGCTTTCTTT
TRBJ2-7,TRBV19,.,.,CASWYSGEQYF,TGTGCCAGCTGGTACTCTGGCGAGCAGTACTTC
TRBJ2-7,TRBV5-1,.,.,CASSPPGVNEQYF,TGCGCCAGCAGCCCTCCGGGGGTGAACGAGCAGTACTTC
TRBJ2-5,TRBV30,.,TRBD2,CATQRGGQETQYF,TGTGCCACCCAACGGGGGGGTCAAGAGACCCAGTACTTC
TRBJ1-2,TRBV27,.,.,CASSLTAGNPLPAYGYTF,TGTGCCAGCAGTCTAACCGCGGGGAATCCCCTTCCCGCCTATGGCTACACCTTC
TRBJ2-7,TRBV5-4,few,TRBD1,CASSIGTGAGYEQYF,TGTGCCAGCAGCATAGGGACAGGGGCAGGCTACGAGCAGTACTTC
TRBJ1-4,TRBV9,.,.,CASSDPGSSSNEKLFF,TGTGCCAGCAGCGACCCCGGGTCCTCATCTAATGAAAAACTGTTTTTT
TRBJ1-6,TRBV6-6,.,TRBD1,CASSPDRGGSPLHF,TGTGCCAGCAGCCCGGACAGGGGGGGATCACCCCTCCACTTT
TRBJ2-2,TRBV14,.,.,CAGVEATLNTGELFF,TGTGCCGGTGTTGAGGCGACCTTGAACACCGGGGAGCTGTTTTTT
TRBJ2-5,TRBV29-1,.,TRBD1,CSVDGGTGRAQYF,TGCAGCGTGGATGGGGGGACAGGCCGGGCCCAGTACTTC
TRBJ2-7,TRBV5-1,.,TRBD2,CASSKLAESYEQYF,TGCGCCAGCAGCAAGCTAGCGGAGTCCTACGAGCAGTACTTC
TRBJ2-1,TRBV14,few,.,CASSQDLRGGRLFYNEQFF,TGTGCCAGCAGCCAAGATTTGAGGGGGGGACGGCTATTCTACAATGAGCAGTTCTTC
TRBJ2-1,TRBV27,.,.,CASSLAGPYNEQFF,TGTGCCAGCAGTTTAGCGGGGCCATACAATGAGCAGTTCTTC
TRBJ2-3,TRBV27,.,.,CASGYRGDTQYF,TGTGCCAGCGGCTACCGGGGGGATACGCAGTATTTT
TRBJ1-1,TRBV28,.,.,CASSSGGVRTEAFF,TGTGCCAGCAGCTCGGGGGGGGTCAGGACTGAAGCTTTCTTT
TRBJ1-2,TRBV28,.,.,CASSLSLTGIRGYTF,TGTGCCAGCAGTTTATCTCTGACGGGGATACGTGGCTACACCTTC
TRBJ2-1,TRBV27,.,.,CASSFLRDQEQFF,TGTGCCAGCAGTTTCCTCCGGGATCAGGAGCAGTTCTTC
TRBJ2-5,TRBV6-5,.,TRBD2,CASSLLAGGQETQYF,TGTGCCAGCAGCTTGCTAGCGGGAGGGCAGGAGACCCAGTACTTC
TRBJ2-1,TRBV4-3,.,TRBD2,CASSQEAGTYNEQFF,TGCGCCAGCAGCCAAGAAGCGGGGACCTACAATGAGCAGTTCTTC
TRBJ2-2,TRBV6-4,.,.,CASSPQAGDTGELFF,TGTGCCAGCAGCCCTCAGGCGGGTGACACCGGGGAGCTGTTTTTT
TRBJ2-2,TRBV7-9,.,TRBD2,CSSSSAGALSGELFF,TGTTCCAGCAGCTCGGCGGGAGCGCTCAGCGGGGAGCTGTTTTTT
TRBJ2-7,TRBV10-2,.,TRBD1,CASSGTGRAYEQYF,TGCGCCAGCAGCGGGACAGGGAGGGCCTACGAGCAGTACTTC
TRBJ2-7,TRBV5-3,.,.,CARSDDRLQQGRTDDF,TGTGCCAGAAGCGACGATCGACTGCAGCAGGGCAGGACAGACGACTTC
TRBJ2-5,TRBV12-5,.,.,CASGPEGTQYF,TGTGCTAGTGGTCCAGAGGGGACCCAGTACTTC
TRBJ1-1,TRBV18,few,.,CASSREVGDTEAFF,TGTGCCAGCTCACGGGAGGTGGGGGACACTGAAGCTTTCTTT
TRBJ2-7,TRBV6-1,.,.,CASSAGSSYEQYF,TGTGCCAGCAGTGCCGGGAGCTCCTACGAGCAGTACTTC
TRBJ1-2,TRBV14,.,.,CASSQDLGHSNYGYTF,TGTGCCAGCAGCCAAGATCTAGGACATAGTAACTATGGCTACACCTTC
TRBJ2-1,TRBV5-1,once,TRBD2,CASSTAGADNEQFF,TGCGCCAGCAGTACAGCGGGAGCGGACAATGAGCAGTTCTTC
TRBJ2-2,TRBV10-3,.,TRBD1,CAMGTGFTGELFF,TGTGCCATGGGGACAGGGTTCACCGGGGAGCTGTTTTTT
TRBJ2-7,TRBV7-2,.,TRBD2,CASSFSPGGGNVQYF,TGTGCCAGCAGCTTCTCCCCGGGGGGAGGGAATGTGCAGTACTTC
TRBJ2-1,TRBV30,.,TRBD2,CAWSPGTSGNEQFF,TGTGCCTGGAGTCCAGGGACTAGCGGCAATGAGCAGTTCTTC
TRBJ2-7,TRBV27,.,.,CASSLVLGSYEQYF,TGTGCCAGCAGTTTAGTACTGGGCTCCTACGAGCAGTACTTC
TRBJ1-4,TRBV6-1,.,TRBD1,CASSPQTGTNEKLFF,TGTGCCAGCAGTCCTCAGACAGGGACTAATGAAAAACTGTTTTTT
TRBJ2-5,TRBV11-2,once,TRBD2,CASRTSGLETQYF,TGTGCCAGTAGGACTAGCGGGTTAGAGACCCAGTACTTC
TRBJ2-7,TRBV29-1,.,TRBD1,CSVGGTGAHEQYF,TGCAGCGTTGGCGGGACAGGGGCCCACGAGCAGTACTTC
TRBJ2-7,TRBV19,.,.,CASSNRVGSYEQYF,TGTGCCAGTAGTAACCGGGTCGGCTCCTACGAGCAGTACTTC
TRBJ2-6,TRBV15,.,TRBD1,CATSRGAGQDYSGANVLTF,TGTGCCACCAGCAGAGGGGCGGGACAGGACTACTCTGGGGCCAACGTCCTGACTTTC
TRBJ1-5,TRBV11-2,few,.,CASRQGSNQPQHF,TGTGCCAGCAGACAGGGAAGCAATCAGCCCCAGCATTTT
TRBJ2-2,TRBV2,.,.,CATRALLNTGELFF,TGTGCCACACGAGCGCTGCTGAACACCGGGGAGCTGTTTTTT
TRBJ2-7,TRBV5-5,few,TRBD1,CASSLDEGADYEQYF,TGTGCCAGCAGCTTGGATGAGGGGGCGGACTACGAGCAGTACTTC
TRBJ1-5,TRBV7-8,.,TRBD1,CAPVGQGEVQPQHF,TGTGCCCCTGTGGGCCAGGGGGAGGTGCAGCCCCAGCATTTT
TRBJ1-2,TRBV9,.,TRBD1,CASSFLTGGNGYTF,TGTGCCAGCAGCTTTCTGACAGGGGGCAATGGCTACACCTTC
TRBJ2-6,TRBV6-5,.,.,CASSLPGANVLTF,TGTGCCAGCAGCCTTCCTGGGGCCAACGTCCTGACTTTC
TRBJ2-3,TRBV2,.,TRBD1,CAALGQETTDTQYF,TGTGCCGCCTTGGGACAGGAGACCACAGATACGCAGTATTTT
TRBJ2-1,TRBV10-1,.,TRBD1,CASSVGTGANEQFF,TGCGCCAGCAGTGTCGGGACAGGGGCTAATGAGCAGTTCTTC
TRBJ2-2,TRBV29-1,few,TRBD2,CSVDLTGTSVPTNTGELFF,TGCAGCGTTGACTTAACCGGGACTAGCGTGCCTACCAACACCGGGGAGCTGTTTTTT
TRBJ2-7,TRBV12-5,.,.,CASGVTGRPPYEQYF,TGTGCTAGCGGCGTAACAGGGCGTCCACCCTACGAGCAGTACTTC
TRBJ2-2,TRBV6-5,once,.,CASRDTMNTGELFF,TGTGCCAGCAGGGACACAATGAACACCGGGGAGCTGTTTTTT
TRBJ2-1,TRBV29-1,.,TRBD1,CSVEDLGQGAAFEQFF,TGCAGCGTTGAAGATCTTGGGCAGGGGGCGGCTTTTGAGCAGTTCTTC
TRBJ2-1,TRBV5-4,.,.,CASSLGIAYEQFF,TGTGCCAGCAGCCTCGGGATAGCCTATGAGCAGTTCTTC
TRBJ2-7,TRBV7-9,once,TRBD2,CASSSPGSSGIMYEQYF,TGTGCCAGCAGCTCCCCAGGATCTAGCGGGATTATGTACGAGCAGTACTTC
TRBJ1-5,TRBV19,.,.,CASSIRGGSYSNQPQHF,TGTGCCAGTAGTATAAGGGGGGGGAGTTATAGCAATCAGCCCCAGCATTTT